The T cell receptor (beta chain) described here comes from a study of regulatory T cells in long-lasting Graves disease. Overall study results and limits: Reduced TCR diversity was observed in persistent Graves' patients versus newly diagnosed patients. Sharing of public clonotypes was greater in persistent patients (about 3,000) than in new patients (roughly 970). Tissue studied was limited to peripheral blood, excluding thyroid tissue.

Time point specified: newly diagnosed GD, antithyroid drugs for less than 3 months. The TCR library was made from RNA extracted from PBMCs. Building of the TCR beta libraries involved iRepertoire HTBI primers and Arm-PCR of CDR3 regions. TCRdb reprocessed the multiplex PCR reads via MiXCR and lists one record per CDR3 protein. The sample has hundreds of thousands of distinct CDR3 sequences; roughly 15% are singletons. This clonotype was found many times. The antigen remains unidentified. This sample was also put to use in a study of T cells in Graves' hyperthyroidism and ophthalmopathy.

The clonotype was recovered from a woman between 25 and 40 years old with Graves disease. Sequencing used peripheral blood mononuclear cells (PBMCs), obtained at new diagnosis, from a patient treated with antithyroid drugs.

The CDR3 DNA is TGTGCCAGCAGTTACGGCACTAGGGGGAACTATGGCTACACCTTC. This translates into CASSYGTRGNYGYTF. The V and J genes are TRBV6-5 and TRBJ1-2, with D possibly TRBD1 on 6 matching bases. The CDR3 sequence is 15 residues long. V gave up 2 bases and J gave up 2 bases, with 12 bases separating them. CDR1 MNHEY and CDR2 SVGAGI come from the germline V gene.